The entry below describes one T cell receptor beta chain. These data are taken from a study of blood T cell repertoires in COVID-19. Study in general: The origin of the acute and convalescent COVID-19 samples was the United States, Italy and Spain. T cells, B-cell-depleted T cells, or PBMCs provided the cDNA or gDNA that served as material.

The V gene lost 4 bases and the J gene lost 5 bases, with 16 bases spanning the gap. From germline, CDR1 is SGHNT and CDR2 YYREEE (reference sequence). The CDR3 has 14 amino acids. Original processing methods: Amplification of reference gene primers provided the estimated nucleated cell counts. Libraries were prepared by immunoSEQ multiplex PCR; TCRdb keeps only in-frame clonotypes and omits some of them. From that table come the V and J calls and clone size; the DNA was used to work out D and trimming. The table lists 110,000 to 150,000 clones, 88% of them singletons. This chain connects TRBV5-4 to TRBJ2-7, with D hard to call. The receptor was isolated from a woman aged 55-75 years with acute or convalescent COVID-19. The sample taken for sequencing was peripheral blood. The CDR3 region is CASSLDHSSHEQYF. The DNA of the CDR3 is TGTGCCAGCAGCCTAGACCACTCTTCGCACGAGCAGTACTTC.